This is a list of T cell receptor beta chains from one sample in a study of blood T cell repertoires in COVID-19. Method: immunoSEQ multiplex PCR; TCRdb's copy keeps in-frame clones and lacks some. This table has about 310,000 clones, almost 90% appearing once. The sequenced sample consisted of peripheral blood. The source of these receptors is a woman aged 40-49 years with COVID-19, enrolled during active disease. The CDR3 runs from the conserved cysteine through the conserved F or W. Each record gives: clone size, V gene, J gene, CDR3 length, D gene, CDR3 protein, CDR3 DNA. The D gene is left open where the match is weak. The listing skips clone size in some rows; elsewhere it reads once, few, many or a size class.

abundance: .
v_gene: TRBV7-2
j_gene: TRBJ1-5
len: 15
d_gene: .
CDR3aa: CASSLKTGDNQPQHF
CDR3nt: TGTGCCAGCAGCTTAAAGACAGGTGATAATCAGCCCCAGCATTTT

abundance: once
v_gene: TRBV28
j_gene: TRBJ2-1
len: 12
d_gene: .
CDR3aa: CASSRGLNEQFF
CDR3nt: TGTGCCAGCAGTCGGGGATTGAATGAGCAGTTCTTC

abundance: .
v_gene: TRBV27
j_gene: TRBJ2-1
len: 12
d_gene: .
CDR3aa: CASSSPVSEQFF
CDR3nt: TGTGCCAGCAGTTCCCCCGTGAGTGAGCAGTTCTTC

abundance: .
v_gene: TRBV10-3
j_gene: TRBJ2-3
len: 16
d_gene: TRBD2
CDR3aa: CAISGGTTRGADTQYF
CDR3nt: TGTGCCATCAGTGGAGGGACTACAAGAGGGGCAGATACGCAGTATTTT

abundance: .
v_gene: TRBV27
j_gene: TRBJ2-5
len: 13
d_gene: .
CDR3aa: CASRRGPQETQYF
CDR3nt: TGTGCCAGCAGGCGGGGGCCACAAGAGACCCAGTACTTC

abundance: once
v_gene: TRBV3-1/TRBV3-2
j_gene: TRBJ2-7
len: 11
d_gene: .
CDR3aa: CASSQDSEQYF
CDR3nt: TGTGCCAGCAGCCAAGATAGCGAGCAGTACTTC

abundance: .
v_gene: TRBV7-8
j_gene: TRBJ2-7
len: 12
d_gene: .
CDR3aa: CASSLVQNEQYF
CDR3nt: TGTGCCAGCAGCTTAGTGCAGAACGAGCAGTACTTC

abundance: .
v_gene: TRBV27
j_gene: TRBJ1-1
len: 13
d_gene: TRBD1
CDR3aa: CASSRDRDTEAFF
CDR3nt: TGTGCCAGCAGCCGCGACAGGGACACTGAAGCTTTCTTT

abundance: .
v_gene: TRBV28
j_gene: TRBJ1-2
len: 14
d_gene: TRBD1
CDR3aa: CASSFGTANYGYTF
CDR3nt: TGTGCCAGCAGTTTTGGGACAGCAAACTATGGCTACACCTTC

abundance: .
v_gene: TRBV15
j_gene: TRBJ2-3
len: 14
d_gene: .
CDR3aa: CATSRGSAGDTQYF
CDR3nt: TGTGCCACCAGCAGAGGAAGCGCTGGAGATACGCAGTATTTT

abundance: .
v_gene: TRBV7-2
j_gene: TRBJ1-1
len: 14
d_gene: .
CDR3aa: CASSSQGGATEAFF
CDR3nt: TGTGCCAGCAGCAGCCAGGGTGGGGCCACTGAAGCTTTCTTT

abundance: .
v_gene: TRBV29-1
j_gene: TRBJ2-7
len: 12
d_gene: TRBD2
CDR3aa: CSVGGGGYEQYF
CDR3nt: TGCAGCGTTGGGGGGGGTGGATACGAGCAGTACTTC

abundance: once
v_gene: TRBV15
j_gene: TRBJ2-2
len: 15
d_gene: .
CDR3aa: CATSTRGLGVGELFF
CDR3nt: TGTGCCACCAGCACCAGGGGTTTAGGGGTCGGGGAGCTGTTTTTT

abundance: .
v_gene: TRBV7-2
j_gene: TRBJ2-2
len: 15
d_gene: .
CDR3aa: CASSEGRANTGELFF
CDR3nt: TGTGCCAGCAGCGAAGGCCGGGCGAACACCGGGGAGCTGTTTTTT

abundance: .
v_gene: TRBV6-5
j_gene: TRBJ1-5
len: 15
d_gene: .
CDR3aa: CASRDRQYSNQPQHF
CDR3nt: TGTGCCAGCAGAGACCGACAGTATAGCAATCAGCCCCAGCATTTT

abundance: .
v_gene: TRBV6-2/TRBV6-3
j_gene: TRBJ2-3
len: 13
d_gene: .
CDR3aa: CASSYSSATPQYF
CDR3nt: TGTGCCAGCAGTTACTCGTCAGCGACTCCCCAGTATTTT

abundance: .
v_gene: TRBV19
j_gene: TRBJ2-5
len: 13
d_gene: .
CDR3aa: CASSRGRQETQYF
CDR3nt: TGTGCCAGTAGTAGGGGCCGCCAAGAGACCCAGTACTTC

abundance: .
v_gene: TRBV7-9
j_gene: TRBJ1-4
len: 15
d_gene: TRBD1
CDR3aa: CASSYRTGGDEKLFF
CDR3nt: TGTGCCAGCAGCTATAGGACAGGGGGGGATGAAAAACTGTTTTTT

abundance: .
v_gene: TRBV5-1
j_gene: TRBJ2-7
len: 15
d_gene: TRBD2
CDR3aa: CASSFGLADSYEQYF
CDR3nt: TGCGCCAGCAGCTTTGGGCTAGCGGACTCCTACGAGCAGTACTTC

abundance: .
v_gene: TRBV7-9
j_gene: TRBJ2-7
len: 16
d_gene: .
CDR3aa: CASSHPLGGFSYEQYF
CDR3nt: TGTGCCAGCAGCCACCCCCTCGGAGGGTTCTCCTACGAGCAGTACTTC

abundance: once
v_gene: TRBV7-9
j_gene: TRBJ1-2
len: 12
d_gene: .
CDR3aa: CLGGESNYGYTF
CDR3nt: TGTTTGGGAGGGGAGTCCAACTATGGCTACACCTTC

abundance: .
v_gene: TRBV18
j_gene: TRBJ2-7
len: 16
d_gene: .
CDR3aa: CASSLTVPDSSYEQYF
CDR3nt: TGTGCCAGCTCACTTACCGTGCCGGACAGCTCCTACGAGCAGTACTTC